What follows are 13 T cell receptor beta chains derived from one specimen sequenced in a study of T cells in narcolepsy (dated by TCRdb to 2016 to 2019). Library construction relied on the immunoSEQ multiplex PCR assay. Entries here come from immuneACCESS through TCRdb and include only in-frame sequences with V and J called. Some clones fail to appear in such tables; in the studies checked, an unresolved V gene covers under half of the shortfall, and the cause of the remainder is unknown. In all, the sample holds 25,000 to 35,000 clones, and about 90% of those were seen once. The ten largest clones capture approximately 1.2% of the sample. Source material: CD45RA- memory CD4+ T cells from PBMCs. In light of the paper, this sample's cell subset or site label describes: memory T cells sorted ex vivo from peripheral blood. These receptor sequences come from a human donor with narcolepsy.

V gene TRBV11-2 combines with J gene TRBJ2-5, with D hard to call. Germline V gene lookup returns CDR1 SGHAT and CDR2 FQNNGV. The CDR3 has 13 amino acids. The V end was cut by 5 bases, the J end by 2 bases, with 9 bases between. CDR3 loop: CASSPHLQETQYF. The CDR3 DNA sequence: TGTGCCAGCAGCCCCCATCTTCAAGAGACCCAGTACTTC.

This clone was seen just once. This rearrangement joins TRBV30 to TRBJ1-4, with a possible D match to TRBD1 (5 bases). Germline V gene lookup returns CDR1 GTSNPN and CDR2 SVGIG (reference sequence). V lost 2 bases, J lost 8 bases, and 15 bases lay in between. The CDR3 length is 14 residues. The CDR3 reads CAWSRGRDYEKLFF. CDR3 nucleotide sequence: TGTGCCTGGAGTAGGGGCCGGGACTACGAAAAACTGTTTTTT.

The chain couples TRBV4-2 to TRBJ2-5, with 10 positions matching TRBD1. This CDR3 comprises 16 residues. The germline CDR1 and CDR2 sequences are LGHNA and YNFKEQ. With V trimmed by 6 bases and J by 9 bases, 16 bases remained unmatched. CDR3 residues: CASSPQGGQGLMAQYF. DNA for the CDR3: TGTGCCAGCAGTCCTCAGGGGGGACAGGGGTTGATGGCCCAGTACTTC.

The count of this clone is one. The V and J genes are TRBV2 and TRBJ1-3; D is ambiguous. The CDR3 covers 16 residues. Germline CDR1 SNHLY, CDR2 FYNNEI. V dropped 3 bases and J dropped 4 bases, with 16 bases sitting between them. DNA of the CDR3: TGTGCCAGCAGTGACTCCGTGGGCCCGGGCGGAAACACCATATATTTT. Translating it yields CASSDSVGPGGNTIYF.

The rearrangement uses TRBV4-2 and TRBJ2-1, with 9 positions matching TRBD2. There are 17 residues in the CDR3. CDR1 and CDR2 from the germline V gene are LGHNA and YNFKEQ. With 0 bases clipped from V and 4 bases from J, the junction kept 7 bases outside the gene matches. The CDR3 protein is CASSQDSRGGAYNEQFF. CDR3 DNA: TGTGCCAGCAGCCAAGATTCGCGCGGGGGGGCATACAATGAGCAGTTCTTC.

The chain employs TRBV6-4 and TRBJ2-1, with 11 positions matching TRBD2. Germline V gives CDR1 MRHNA, CDR2 SNTAGT. CDR3 length: 15 residues. The ends lost 6 bases at V and 5 bases at J; junction bases unmatched: 6. Here the CDR3 reads CASSQLAGANNEQFF. The CDR3 bases are TGTGCCAGCAGCCAACTAGCGGGAGCCAACAATGAGCAGTTCTTC.

The chain links TRBV28 to TRBJ2-1; D call uncertain. V lost 3 bases to trimming and J lost 7 bases, with 19 bases between them. The CDR3 totals 16 residues. Germline CDR1 is MDHEN and CDR2 is SYDVKM. The CDR3 protein is CASSFNSAGPGNEQFF. The CDR3, as DNA: TGTGCCAGCAGTTTTAATTCGGCAGGTCCGGGTAATGAGCAGTTCTTC.

The gene calls are TRBV5-1 and TRBJ1-2; 7 nucleotides match TRBD1. The V segment lost 1 base and the J segment 7 bases; nucleotides outside the gene matches: 7. CDR1 is SGHRS and CDR2 is YFSETQ in the germline V gene. This CDR3 region has 14 residues. CDR3 nucleotide sequence: TGCGCCAGCAGCTTGTTTCAGGGGGTGCCTGGCTACACCTTC. It specifies CASSLFQGVPGYTF.

This clone appeared a single time. The chain links TRBV2 to TRBJ1-1; D perhaps matches TRBD1 (5 bases). Germline V gives CDR1 SNHLY, CDR2 FYNNEI. The V gene lost 6 bases and the J gene lost 2 bases, with 13 bases spanning the gap. This CDR3 contains 14 residues. The CDR3 spells CASSPLGVNTEAFF. The CDR3 bases are TGTGCCAGCAGCCCTCTGGGGGTTAACACTGAAGCTTTCTTT.

J is TRBJ1-4 and V is TRBV5-5; the D is unclear. CDR1 is SGHKS, CDR2 YYEKEE, per germline (reference sequence). Deletions cut 4 bases from V and 13 bases from J, with 11 bases between. CDR3 length: 11 residues. CDR3 amino acids: CASSLEGRLFF. The CDR3 nucleotides read TGTGCCAGCAGCCTGGAGGGAAGACTGTTTTTT.

This chain links TRBV28 with TRBJ2-1; the D gene could be TRBD1 or TRBD2 (5 bases each). V was trimmed by 4 bases and J by 6 bases, leaving 13 bases between them. There are 14 residues in the CDR3. The germline V gene has CDR1 MDHEN and CDR2 SYDVKM. CDR3 nucleotide sequence: TGTGCCAGCAGTTCGACAAGGGGACGCAATGAGCAGTTCTTC. Amino acids: CASSSTRGRNEQFF. The whole variable domain, remainder taken from reference TRBV28 and TRBJ2-1, is DVKVTQSSRYLVKRTGEKVFLECVQDMDHENMFWYRQDPGLGLRLIYFSYDVKMKEKGDIPEGYSVSREKKERFSLILESASTNQTSMYLCASSSTRGRNEQFFGPGTRLTVL.

This clone showed up just once. The chain combines TRBV6-5 with TRBJ1-5; TRBD1 aligns across 7 bases. The V and J ends lost 6 bases and 4 bases, in that order; junction bases with no gene match: 9. Germline-derived CDR1 and CDR2 are MNHEY and SVGAGI. This CDR3 comprises 15 residues. The CDR3 reads CASRERQGPNQPQHF. In DNA, the CDR3 is TGTGCCAGCAGAGAGAGACAGGGCCCAAATCAGCCCCAGCATTTT.

The chain couples TRBV19 to TRBJ1-1; D gene uncertain. The CDR3 length is 14 residues. CDR1 and CDR2 (germline): LNHDA, SQIVND (reference sequence). V was clipped by 3 bases and J by 0 bases, with 8 bases between them. CDR3 DNA sequence: TGTGCCAGTAGTATCCAGGTTATGAACACTGAAGCTTTCTTT. Translating gives CASSIQVMNTEAFF.